This TCR beta chain comes out of a study of OX40 agonist ivuxolimab in advanced cancers. This table comes from immunoSEQ multiplex PCR, and its TCRdb copy is limited to in-frame clones, with some not included. Here the sample spans roughly 83,000 clones, more than 80% being singletons. The length of the CDR3 is 15 residues. V shed 3 bases and J shed 9 bases, with 21 bases lying between them. Germline CDR1 reads GTSNPN; CDR2 reads SVGIG (reference sequence). Source: CD4+ or CD8+ T cells sorted from blood, taken in a trial of the OX40 agonist ivuxolimab. The sequence was collected from an adult with an advanced solid tumor such as melanoma, head and neck, liver or kidney cancer. The J gene is TRBJ1-5, the V gene TRBV30, with D possibly being TRBD1 (5 bases). The CDR3 nucleotides are TGTGCCTGGAGCTACGAAGGGACCGGGTTATTGCCCCAGCATTTT. It specifies CAWSYEGTGLLPQHF.